This T cell receptor (beta chain) was profiled in a study of cytomegalovirus exposure and HLA in healthy donors. Overall study context: Falling in the Caucasian-associated ancestry cluster were 81% of under 450 genotyped donors. Study-level results: One variant, a missense change in DCLRE1C, was linked in a later analysis to TCR beta V- and J-gene trimming. Earlier analysis found most TCR beta V segments productive about 90% or about 30% of the time. A few chains linked to CMV were shown in vitro to be specific for CMV antigens.

A remark on this clone: Its cognate antigen is unknown.

60 Vbeta and 13 Jbeta primers were used in PCR. The assay was immunoSEQ multiplex PCR, and TCRdb's table has in-frame clones only and misses some. The ten top clones account for about 5.9%, within a sample of 75,000 to 95,000 clones. Germline lookup yields CDR1 GTSNPN and CDR2 SVGIG (reference sequence). The V end lost 1 base, the J end lost 9 bases, and 7 bases lay between the germline ends. The CDR3 loop spans 11 amino acids. The rearrangement links TRBV30 to TRBJ2-1; no firm D call. The specimen was PBMCs. This clonotype was obtained from a girl between 5 and 17 years old in good health and CMV-seropositive. The CDR3, as DNA: TGTGCCTGGAGTGCTAGGATTGAGCAGTTCTTC. Protein: CAWSARIEQFF.